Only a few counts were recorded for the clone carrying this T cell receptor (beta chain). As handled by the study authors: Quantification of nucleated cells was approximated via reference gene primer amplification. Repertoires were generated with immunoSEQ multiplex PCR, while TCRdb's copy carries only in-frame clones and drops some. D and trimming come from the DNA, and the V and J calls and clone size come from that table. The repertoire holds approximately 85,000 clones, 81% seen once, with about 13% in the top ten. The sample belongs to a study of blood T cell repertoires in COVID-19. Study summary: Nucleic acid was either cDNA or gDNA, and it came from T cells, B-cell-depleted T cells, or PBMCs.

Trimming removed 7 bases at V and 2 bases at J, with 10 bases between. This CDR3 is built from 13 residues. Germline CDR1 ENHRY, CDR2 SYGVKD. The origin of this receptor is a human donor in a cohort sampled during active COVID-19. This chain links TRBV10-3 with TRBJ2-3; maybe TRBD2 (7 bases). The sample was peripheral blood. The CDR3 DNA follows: TGTGCCATCAACCGGGGGGCCACAGATACGCAGTATTTT. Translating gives CAINRGATDTQYF.